This T cell receptor beta chain was observed in a study of T cell responses to AZD1222 COVID-19 vaccine. The wider study: Second-dose intervals near 4 or 12 weeks were combined. Study-level findings and limits: Only after the peak T cell response were repertoires sampled. Most donors were white British and more were female, and clonal diversity was possibly underestimated.

In regard to this clone: Its antigen is undetermined.

TCRdb's copy holds only in-frame clones and misses some; the assay was immunoSEQ multiplex PCR. The sample includes around 200,000 clones, around 88% of them seen just once. Germline CDR1 and CDR2: KGHDR and SFDVKD. The CDR3 is 17 residues long. The ends were cut back, 6 bases at V and 3 bases at J, with 20 bases in the middle. The sequenced sample was peripheral blood, obtained on day 0 of AZD1222 vaccination. This TCR came from an adult in good health. This rearrangement joins TRBV24-1 to TRBJ2-1; D is possibly TRBD1 (8 bases). Here the CDR3 reads CATSTKQGEGIYNEQFF. In DNA form, the CDR3 reads TGTGCCACCAGTACAAAACAGGGGGAGGGAATCTACAATGAGCAGTTCTTC.